The sequence of this TCR beta chain was determined in a study of human T cells and chemical hapten exposure. Using its own MiXCR run on the RACE reads, TCRdb lists one record per CDR3 protein. Of some 36,000 distinct CDR3 sequences in the sample, 7.5% to 9% were seen once. This clonotype was observed a handful of times. Its antigen is still unknown. CDR3 length: 16 residues. The germline CDR1 and CDR2 sequences are DFQATT and SNEGSKA (reference sequence). Losses at the gene ends were 1 base for V and 4 bases for J; bases not matched to a gene: 11. Time point defined: pre-sensitization, week 0. Treatment described: therapeutic diphenylcyclopropenone sensitization with weekly scalp DPC. Regarding the study as a whole: While controls formed fewer of them, expanded TCRs formed significantly more large CDR3 similarity clusters.

The sequence was collected from a woman between 50 and 59 years old with alopecia areata. Some clones in this sample may be carry-over from other donors' samples. The rearrangement links TRBV20-1 to TRBJ1-2, with TRBD1 matching over 8 bases. The input for sequencing was whole blood, taken in connection with sensitization to the hapten diphenylcyclopropenone (DPC). CDR3 in DNA: TGCAGTGCTAGAGGCGGTACGTCGGGACAGGTCTATGGCTACACCTTC. Translated: CSARGGTSGQVYGYTF.